Listed below are T cell receptor beta chains from one sample, sequenced in a study of Graves' ophthalmopathy and Graves' hyperthyroidism. Via MiXCR, TCRdb re-called the multiplex PCR reads, giving one row per CDR3 protein. The repertoire consists of 200,000 to 250,000 distinct CDR3 sequences, with roughly 21% occurring once and the leading ten covering approximately 40%. Sequencing was carried out using peripheral blood. All receptors derive from a woman aged 45-65 years with Graves' ophthalmopathy. The CDR3 runs from the conserved cysteine through the conserved F or W. D genes are given only for firm matches. Expanded clones are given a class, and other clones once, few, many or no size at all.

size	V	D	J	CDR3	DNA
many	TRBV20-1	.	TRBJ2-5	CSASTSGRLIRETQYF	TGCAGTGCTAGTACAAGCGGGCGCTTGATTCGGGAGACCCAGTACTTC
many	TRBV14	TRBD1	TRBJ2-7	CASSERKGQGFHEQYF	TGTGCCAGCAGCGAACGAAAGGGACAGGGATTCCACGAGCAGTACTTC
many	TRBV5-1	TRBD1	TRBJ1-2	CASSLAVTGMGGYTF	TGCGCCAGCAGCTTGGCCGTGACAGGGATGGGCGGCTACACCTTC
many	TRBV6-1	.	TRBJ2-5	CASSAPGLQETQYF	TGTGCCAGCAGTGCACCGGGCCTCCAAGAGACCCAGTACTTC
many	TRBV7-8	TRBD2	TRBJ2-7	CASSTPGTSGSGGYEQYF	TGTGCCAGCAGCACACCCGGGACTAGCGGGAGTGGAGGCTACGAGCAGTACTTC
few	TRBV6-1	.	TRBJ1-5	CASRVNSNQPQLF	TGTGCCAGCAGAGTGAATAGCAATCAGCCCCAGCTTTTT
many	TRBV28	.	TRBJ2-2	CASSLKPGPNTGELFF	TGTGCCAGTTCCCTAAAACCGGGACCTAACACCGGGGAGCTGTTTTTT
many	TRBV2	.	TRBJ2-5	CASSEALRSRETQYF	TGTGCCAGCAGTGAAGCGCTACGGAGCCGAGAGACCCAGTACTTC
many	TRBV4-1	.	TRBJ2-7	CASSPTPAGRSYEQYF	TGCGCCAGCAGCCCCACTCCGGCAGGACGTTCCTACGAGCAGTACTTC
few	TRBV2	TRBD2	TRBJ2-5	CASSGTGLAVETQYF	TGTGCCAGCAGTGGGACTGGACTAGCGGTTGAGACCCAGTACTTC
once	TRBV6-5	.	TRBJ2-5	CASSYSMGSETQYF	TGTGCCAGCAGTTACTCGATGGGGTCAGAGACCCAGTACTTC
.	TRBV6-2/TRBV6-3	.	TRBJ1-2	CASSYSGANYGYTF	TGTGCCAGCAGTTACTCGGGAGCTAACTATGGCTACACCTTC
many	TRBV28	.	TRBJ1-2	CASSLGFKNGYTF	TGTGCCAGCAGTTTAGGGTTTAAGAATGGCTACACCTTC
many	TRBV27	.	TRBJ2-7	CASRSGLFYEQYF	TGTGCCAGCAGATCAGGTTTATTCTACGAGCAGTACTTC
once	TRBV3-1	.	TRBJ1-1	CASSQGRVTEAFF	TGTGCCAGCAGCCAAGGACGGGTCACTGAAGCTTTCTTT
many	TRBV18	.	TRBJ1-1	CASSGQKNTEAFF	TGTGCCAGCTCCGGACAGAAGAACACTGAAGCTTTCTTT
many	TRBV12-3/TRBV12-4	.	TRBJ1-3	CASQSTGNTIYF	TGTGCCAGCCAATCGACTGGAAACACCATATATTTT
many	TRBV13	.	TRBJ2-5	CASSLVLGETQYF	TGTGCCAGCAGCTTAGTACTTGGAGAGACCCAGTACTTC
many	TRBV28	TRBD1	TRBJ2-2	CASSSQGQATPGELFF	TGCGCCAGCAGTTCCCAGGGACAGGCTACCCCCGGGGAGCTGTTTTTT
few	TRBV12-3/TRBV12-4	.	TRBJ1-1	CASSLTGSAEAFF	TGTGCCAGCAGTTTAACAGGGAGCGCTGAAGCTTTCTTT
many	TRBV28	.	TRBJ1-1	CASSLDRTEAFF	TGTGCCAGCAGCCTCGACCGGACTGAAGCTTTCTTT
few	TRBV6-1	.	TRBJ1-1	CATLPQTGGEAFF	TGTGCCACTCTCCCCCAAACCGGGGGCGAAGCTTTCTTT
many	TRBV5-1	.	TRBJ1-3	CASNGGTEGNTIYF	TGCGCCAGCAACGGCGGGACTGAAGGAAACACCATATATTTT
many	TRBV5-1	TRBD2	TRBJ2-7	CASKAGGLSEQYF	TGCGCCAGCAAGGCGGGAGGTTTATCCGAGCAGTACTTC
.	TRBV24-1	.	TRBJ2-7	CATSGGNEQYF	TGTGCCACCAGTGGCGGGAACGAGCAGTACTTC
many	TRBV19	TRBD1	TRBJ1-5	CASSIATGSFNQPQHF	TGTGCCAGTAGTATTGCGACAGGGTCTTTCAATCAGCCCCAGCATTTT
many	TRBV5-1	TRBD2	TRBJ2-5	CASSLVPSGSQETQYF	TGCGCCAGCAGCTTGGTCCCTAGCGGGAGTCAGGAGACCCAGTACTTC
many	TRBV30	.	TRBJ2-4	CAWSEPGIAKNIQYF	TGTGCCTGGTCCGAACCCGGTATAGCCAAAAACATTCAGTACTTC
few	TRBV2	TRBD1	TRBJ2-7	CASSEAGTGGPREQYF	TGTGCCAGCAGTGAGGCCGGGACAGGGGGCCCAAGGGAGCAGTACTTC
many	TRBV7-8	.	TRBJ1-2	CASSPRRDYNYGYTF	TGTGCCAGCAGCCCCCGCAGGGATTATAACTATGGCTACACCTTC
many	TRBV29-1	.	TRBJ1-6	CSVSDGGPSSPLHF	TGCAGCGTCAGCGATGGGGGGCCAAGTTCACCCCTCCACTTT
.	TRBV3-1	TRBD2	TRBJ2-7	CASSPGTSGGEQYF	TGTGCCAGCAGCCCCGGGACTAGCGGGGGCGAGCAGTACTTC
many	TRBV2	.	TRBJ1-1	CASRDTLIGDPNTEAFF	TGTGCCAGCAGGGACACACTTATCGGGGACCCGAACACTGAAGCTTTCTTT
many	TRBV20-1	TRBD2	TRBJ2-7	CSANDPQGGTSGYEQYF	TGCAGTGCAAACGACCCCCAGGGTGGGACTAGCGGTTACGAGCAGTACTTC
many	TRBV12-3/TRBV12-4	TRBD1	TRBJ1-5	CASSTQGASNQPQHF	TGTGCCAGCAGCACACAGGGGGCTAGCAATCAGCCCCAGCATTTT
.	TRBV27	.	TRBJ1-6	CASNKGQINSPLHF	TGTGCCAGCAATAAAGGACAGATTAATTCACCCCTCCACTTT
.	TRBV27	.	TRBJ1-1	CASIPKGVWTEAFF	TGTGCCAGCATCCCCAAGGGGGTTTGGACTGAAGCTTTCTTT
many	TRBV15	TRBD1	TRBJ1-6	CATSKDRGPNSPLHF	TGTGCCACCAGCAAAGACAGGGGCCCTAATTCACCCCTCCACTTT
.	TRBV20-1	.	TRBJ2-7	CSAPVGRQDEQYF	TGCAGTGCCCCAGTGGGAAGGCAGGACGAGCAGTACTTC
many	TRBV6-1	.	TRBJ1-3	CASSEGRGNTIYF	TGTGCCAGCAGTGAGGGGCGTGGAAACACCATATATTTT
.	TRBV15	.	TRBJ2-5	CATSRDRARQETQYF	TGTGCCACCAGCAGAGATAGGGCCAGGCAAGAGACCCAGTACTTC
.	TRBV7-9	.	TRBJ1-5	CASSLWDGSNQPQHF	TGTGCCAGCAGCCTCTGGGACGGGAGCAATCAGCCCCAGCATTTT
.	TRBV6-5	TRBD2	TRBJ2-7	CASSYGSGGPTYEQYF	TGTGCCAGCAGTTACGGAAGCGGGGGGCCTACCTACGAGCAGTACTTC
many	TRBV29-1	TRBD1	TRBJ2-2	CSVDSGTGDTGELFF	TGCAGCGTAGACTCCGGGACAGGAGACACCGGGGAGCTGTTTTTT
many	TRBV29-1	TRBD1	TRBJ1-1	CSVVRGQGDTEAFF	TGCAGCGTTGTAAGGGGACAGGGAGACACTGAAGCTTTCTTT
many	TRBV5-1	TRBD1	TRBJ2-7	CASSPEAGGLYEQYF	TGCGCCAGCAGCCCGGAGGCAGGGGGCCTCTACGAGCAGTACTTC
few	TRBV7-7	.	TRBJ2-2	CASSLGRGDTGELFF	TGTGCTAGCAGCTTGGGGCGGGGAGACACCGGGGAGCTGTTTTTT
few	TRBV6-2/TRBV6-3	.	TRBJ2-7	CASSYAGDEQYF	TGTGCCAGCAGTTACGCCGGGGACGAGCAGTACTTC
many	TRBV20-1	.	TRBJ2-2	CSARGTTNTGELFF	TGCAGTGCTAGAGGGACCACGAACACCGGGGAGCTGTTTTTT